A selection of T cell receptor beta chains follows, all from one sample in a study of OX40 agonist ivuxolimab in advanced cancers. The assay was immunoSEQ multiplex PCR, and TCRdb's table has in-frame clones only and misses some. The sample holds around 76,000 clones; approximately 87% are singletons and the top ten take more than 0.45%. The sequencing used CD4+ or CD8+ T cells sorted from blood, collected in a trial of the OX40 agonist ivuxolimab. The receptors were gathered from an adult with an advanced solid tumor such as melanoma, head and neck, liver or kidney cancer. Each CDR3 is given with its conserved first and last residue. Fields, in order: D gene, J gene, V gene, clone size, CDR3 DNA, CDR3 protein. The D gene is left open where the match is weak. Clone size is given for some rows only: seen once, a few or many times, or a class if the clone is expanded.

>-|TRBJ1-2|TRBV29-1|once
TGCAGCGGCAGGGTTAACTATGGCTACACCTTC
CSGRVNYGYTF
>-|TRBJ2-7|TRBV7-2|-
TGTGCCAGCAGCTTCGAGGCTCCACGAATCTACGAGCAGTACTTC
CASSFEAPRIYEQYF
>-|TRBJ1-4|TRBV7-9|-
TGTGCCAGCAGCTTAAGCCGAGGGATCTTTGAAAAACTGTTTTTT
CASSLSRGIFEKLFF
>TRBD2|TRBJ2-3|TRBV6-4|-
TGTGCCAGCAGTGACTCGGCAGCGGGAGACTTCACAGATACGCAGTATTTT
CASSDSAAGDFTDTQYF
>TRBD2|TRBJ2-5|TRBV6-4|-
TGTTCGGGGCGGGGGATCCTCCAAGAGACCCAGTACTTC
CSGRGILQETQYF
>-|TRBJ2-1|TRBV30|-
TGTGCCTGGAGTGGGGGGACCCATAGCTACAATGAGCAGTTCTTC
CAWSGGTHSYNEQFF
>-|TRBJ2-7|TRBV18|-
TGTGCCAGCGGGAGTAAAGAGCAGTACTTC
CASGSKEQYF
>-|TRBJ2-1|TRBV14|once
TGTGCCAGCAGCCAGATGGGGTCCCGTTACAATGAGCAGTTCTTC
CASSQMGSRYNEQFF
>-|TRBJ1-2|TRBV27|-
TGTGCCAGCAGGCCACAGGGTTCCCGCGCCTATGGCTACACCTTC
CASRPQGSRAYGYTF
>-|TRBJ2-5|TRBV25-1|-
TGTGCCAGCAGTGAATCGGGACACCTCCAAGAGACCCAGTACTTC
CASSESGHLQETQYF
>TRBD1|TRBJ1-1|TRBV5-1|-
TGCGCCAGCAGCCTGACAGGGTTGAACACTGAAGCTTTCTTT
CASSLTGLNTEAFF
>-|TRBJ1-1|TRBV20-1|once
TGCAGTGCTAGATTGCACACTGAAGCTTTCTTT
CSARLHTEAFF
>-|TRBJ2-3|TRBV30|-
TGTGCCCTCGACAGCCTTGGGTGGGATACGCAGTATTTT
CALDSLGWDTQYF
>-|TRBJ2-5|TRBV30|-
TGTGCCTGGAGAGTTCAAGAGACCCAGTACTTC
CAWRVQETQYF
>TRBD1|TRBJ2-5|TRBV5-1|-
TGCGCCAGCAGCACAGGGGAAGAGACCCAGTACTTC
CASSTGEETQYF
>-|TRBJ1-6|TRBV5-8|-
TGTGCCAGCAGCCCAGAACAGGACAGTGACTATTCACCCCTCCACTTT
CASSPEQDSDYSPLHF
>-|TRBJ1-1|TRBV18|-
TGTGCCAGCTCACCACGGGGTGACACTGAAGCTTTCTTT
CASSPRGDTEAFF
>TRBD1|TRBJ1-5|TRBV30|once
TGTGCCTGGAGTGTAAAAGGGGGCGAACAGCCCCAGCATTTT
CAWSVKGGEQPQHF
>-|TRBJ2-7|TRBV5-1|-
TGCGCCAGCAGCCCCCCAAGGGATGGAGTCTCCGAGCAGTACTTC
CASSPPRDGVSEQYF
>-|TRBJ1-1|TRBV5-1|-
TGCGCCAGCAGCCGGGGGGCAGGGGCTGACACTGAAGCTTTCTTT
CASSRGAGADTEAFF
>TRBD1|TRBJ1-4|TRBV30|-
TGTGCCTGGACCTCGGGACAGGGTAATGAAAAACTGTTTTTT
CAWTSGQGNEKLFF
>TRBD2|TRBJ2-1|TRBV7-3|-
TGTGCCAGCAGCTTGGTGGGGACTAGCTTTGCGAGTGAGCAGTTCTTC
CASSLVGTSFASEQFF
>-|TRBJ1-1|TRBV7-2|-
TGTGCCAGCAGCTTAATTAGACAGGAAGCTTTCTTT
CASSLIRQEAFF
>TRBD1|TRBJ2-7|TRBV19|-
TGTGCCAGTAGTCCGGGGGACAGGGGCTACGAGCAGTACTTC
CASSPGDRGYEQYF
>TRBD2|TRBJ2-2|TRBV6-1|-
TGTGCCAGCAGTGGAAGGGCGGGAGTAGAGGACACCGGGGAGCTGTTTTTT
CASSGRAGVEDTGELFF
>TRBD2|TRBJ2-7|TRBV19|-
TGTGCCAGTAGCGCGGGGGGGAAGCAGTACTTC
CASSAGGKQYF
>TRBD1|TRBJ1-5|TRBV27|-
TGTGCCAGCGCGCCACAGGGGGAGGATCAGCCCCAGCATTTT
CASAPQGEDQPQHF
>TRBD1|TRBJ2-7|TRBV29-1|-
TGCAGCGTTGAAGAGGGGACAGGGTCATATTCCTACGAGCAGTACTTC
CSVEEGTGSYSYEQYF
>-|TRBJ2-7|TRBV5-6|-
TGTGCCAGCAGCTTGGTGGGGATTTACGAGCAGTACTTC
CASSLVGIYEQYF
>-|TRBJ1-1|TRBV5-1|few
TGCGCCAGCAGCCCAGGACGGCTGAACACTGAAGCTTTCTTT
CASSPGRLNTEAFF
>TRBD2|TRBJ2-1|TRBV7-2|-
TGTGCCAGCAGCTTAGTGGGGACTAGCGAGGGGAATGAGCAGTTCTTC
CASSLVGTSEGNEQFF
>-|TRBJ1-1|TRBV6-5|-
TGTGCCAGCAGTCGACACATGGACACTGAAGCTTTCTTT
CASSRHMDTEAFF
>TRBD2|TRBJ2-2|TRBV18|-
TGTGCCAGCTCACCACGACTAGCGGGTGCGAACACCGGGGAGCTGTTTTTT
CASSPRLAGANTGELFF
>-|TRBJ1-3|TRBV19|-
TGTGCCAGTAGTATCCGGTGGCTCCGGGTAGGTGGAAACACCATATATTTT
CASSIRWLRVGGNTIYF
>-|TRBJ1-5|TRBV5-8|-
TGTGCCAGCAGCTTGGGGAGGACTGGGCCCCAGCATTTT
CASSLGRTGPQHF
>TRBD2|TRBJ2-5|TRBV5-8|-
TGTGCCAGCAGCAAACTAGCGGGGGGGCAGGAGACCCAGTACTTC
CASSKLAGGQETQYF
>TRBD1|TRBJ1-2|TRBV18|few
TGTGCCAGCTCACCAGGGACAGGGACCCTCTATGGCTACACCTTC
CASSPGTGTLYGYTF
>TRBD1|TRBJ1-1|TRBV6-6|-
TGTGCCAGCAGGGGACTGGGACAGCAGAACACTGAAGCTTTCTTT
CASRGLGQQNTEAFF
>TRBD1|TRBJ1-1|TRBV6-1|-
TGTGCCAGCAGTGTCAATCCCGGACAGGGGACCATGAACACTGAAGCTTTCTTT
CASSVNPGQGTMNTEAFF
>-|TRBJ2-7|TRBV29-1|-
TGCAGCGTTGGGGTGAGCTCCTACGAGCAGTACTTC
CSVGVSSYEQYF
>TRBD2|TRBJ2-1|TRBV29-1|-
TGCAGCGTGAGGGGACTAGCGGGAAATGAGCAGTTCTTC
CSVRGLAGNEQFF
>TRBD1|TRBJ2-5|TRBV5-6|-
TGTGCCAGCAGCGAGGGACAGTTAGAGACCCAGTACTTC
CASSEGQLETQYF
>-|TRBJ1-5|TRBV15|-
TGTGCCACCAGCAGAGATGGCATAAGGCCCCAGCATTTT
CATSRDGIRPQHF
>-|TRBJ2-5|TRBV5-8|-
TGTGCCAGCAGCTTGCAGGGGCTGGAGACCCAGTACTTC
CASSLQGLETQYF
>-|TRBJ1-1|TRBV5-1|-
TGCGCCAGCAGCTTCGGGACAAGGAACACTGAAGCTTTCTTT
CASSFGTRNTEAFF
>TRBD2|TRBJ2-3|TRBV30|-
TGTGCCTGGGATACCGGGACTAGCGGGAGAGGAGATACGCAGTATTTT
CAWDTGTSGRGDTQYF
>-|TRBJ2-7|TRBV27|-
TGTGCCAGCAGTTTCAGGCTCTCACCCTACGAGCAGTACTTC
CASSFRLSPYEQYF
>TRBD1|TRBJ2-1|TRBV10-3|-
TGTGCCATCACCCGGGACAGTGGTGCCTCCGGGAAGTTCTTC
CAITRDSGASGKFF
>-|TRBJ2-7|TRBV18|-
TGTGCCAGCTCACCTGGGGCAGGGGAGTCCTACGAGCAGTACTTC
CASSPGAGESYEQYF
>-|TRBJ2-5|TRBV5-6|-
TGTGCCAGCAGCCAGCTAACCGGGGAGACCCAGTACTTC
CASSQLTGETQYF
>-|TRBJ2-7|TRBV5-4|-
TGTGCCAGCAGCTCCCAGGGTGGGGCCAACTCCTACGAGCAGTACTTC
CASSSQGGANSYEQYF
>TRBD1|TRBJ2-3|TRBV4-3|-
TGCGCCAGCAGCCAAGATGCAGGGGGCCGGGCAGATACGCAGTATTTT
CASSQDAGGRADTQYF
>-|TRBJ1-5|TRBV6-6|-
TGTGCCAGCCGGGCTGACACCGACAATCAGCCCCAGCATTTT
CASRADTDNQPQHF
>TRBD1|TRBJ1-1|TRBV7-2|-
TGTGCCAGCAGCTCTGACAGGGGACGCGCTTTCTTT
CASSSDRGRAFF